The 24 T cell receptor beta chains below all came from one sample that was sequenced in a study of blood T cell repertoires in COVID-19. Sequenced by immunoSEQ multiplex PCR; TCRdb stores in-frame clones only, minus some. The repertoire includes 45,000 to 60,000 clones, around 88% of them detected once, and over 1% sits in the top ten. Sequences were obtained from peripheral blood. These receptors came from a man in his 60s with acute or convalescent COVID-19.

This clone has a single count. CDR3 nucleotide sequence: TGTGCCAGCAGAGCCGGAAGGACTAGCTGGAATGAGCAGTTCTTC. Protein product: CASRAGRTSWNEQFF. V usage is TRBV3-1 (or the pseudogene TRBV3-2) and J usage is TRBJ2-1, with 8 bases that match TRBD2. V trimming: 6 bases; J trimming: 7 bases; junction bases outside the gene matches: 11. Germline V CDR1 and CDR2: LGHDT, YNNKEL (reference sequence). The CDR3 is made up of 15 amino acids.

CDR3 DNA sequence: TGTGCCAGCAGTCGCGGAGAAGGCCACGAGCAGTACTTC. Its translation is CASSRGEGHEQYF. J is TRBJ2-7 and V is TRBV12-3 or TRBV12-4; no reliable D call. The V gene lost 5 bases and the J gene lost 5 bases, with 13 bases spanning the gap. The CDR3 length is 13 residues.

In its sample, this clone was seen once. V is TRBV6-6 and J is TRBJ2-7; D not certain. Trimming cost V 0 bases and J 7 bases, with 10 bases left between them. This CDR3 is built from 13 residues. CDR1 MNHNY and CDR2 SVGAGI come from the germline V gene (reference sequence). The CDR3 loop reads CASSYSPNLEQYF. The CDR3 nucleotides are TGTGCCAGCAGTTACTCTCCTAACCTGGAGCAGTACTTC.

In nucleotides, the CDR3 is TGCGCCAGCAGCCTTTTCAGCGGGAGTTCGGAGACCCAGTACTTC. This gives the protein CASSLFSGSSETQYF. This sequence joins TRBV4-1 and TRBJ2-5, with TRBD2 matching 8 bases. V shed 4 bases and J 5 bases; nucleotides not matched to a gene: 9. CDR1 and CDR2 (germline): MGHRA, YSYEKL. This CDR3 comprises 15 residues.

The CDR3 protein is CSADRGDGYTF. CDR3 DNA: TGCAGTGCTGACAGGGGGGATGGCTACACCTTC. The V and J genes are TRBV20-1 and TRBJ1-2, with 9 bases that match TRBD1. This CDR3 is built from 11 residues. Germline V gives CDR1 DFQATT, CDR2 SNEGSKA (reference sequence). The V segment lost 5 bases and the J segment 6 bases; nucleotides outside the gene matches: 1.

This clone was seen a single time. V usage is TRBV29-1 and J usage is TRBJ1-3; TRBD1 might be the D (5 bases). This CDR3 spans 13 amino acids. The V end was cut by 3 bases, the J end by 7 bases, with 13 bases between. Germline lookup yields CDR1 SQVTM and CDR2 ANQGSEA. CDR3 nucleotides: TGCAGCGTTGAGCAAGGGGCTGCGAACACCATATATTTT. Residues: CSVEQGAANTIYF.

The chain couples TRBV19 to TRBJ1-2; 7 nucleotides align to TRBD1. The CDR3 extends over 13 amino acids. The germline V gene encodes CDR1 LNHDA and CDR2 SQIVND (reference sequence). J lost 5 bases, V lost 11 bases, and 11 bases had no gene match. CDR3 bases: TGTGCCGGGAACAGGGGTGAAGCTTATGGCTACACCTTC. Its protein is CAGNRGEAYGYTF.

The chain has TRBV4-2 and TRBJ2-7; 8 bases are a match to TRBD1. V was clipped by 3 bases and J by 2 bases; unmatched bases: 6. The CDR3 contains 15 residues. CDR1 is LGHNA and CDR2 is YNFKEQ in the germline V gene. CDR3 amino acids: CASSQTGELAYEQYF. Written as DNA, the CDR3 is TGTGCCAGCAGCCAGACAGGGGAACTGGCCTACGAGCAGTACTTC.

The V and J genes are TRBV4-3 and TRBJ2-6; D perhaps matches TRBD2 (5 bases). CDR1 and CDR2 (germline): LGHNA, YSLEER. The V end lost 0 bases, the J end lost 9 bases, and 24 bases lay between the germline ends. CDR3 length: 19 residues. CDR3 bases: TGCGCCAGCAGCCAAGAGAGTTGGGATGGCCCAGTTCGGGGCAACGTCCTGACTTTC. Amino acids: CASSQESWDGPVRGNVLTF.

The DNA for the CDR3 is TGCGCCAGCAGCCAAGGCGAGTCCTACTCATATCAGCCCCAGCATTTT. Translating it yields CASSQGESYSYQPQHF. This chain connects TRBV4-1 to TRBJ1-5; D is unresolved. The CDR3 extends over 16 amino acids. Per the germline V gene, CDR1 is MGHRA and CDR2 is YSYEKL. Trimming pared 1 base from V and 5 bases from J, leaving 15 bases between.

This sequence joins TRBV18 and TRBJ2-3; TRBD2 matches 14 bases. The CDR3 length is 17 residues. Germline V lookup: CDR1 KGHSH, CDR2 LQKENI. Trimming cost V 0 bases and J 5 bases; bases outside gene matches: 4. The CDR3 DNA follows: TGTGCCAGCTCACCACCGACTAGCGGGAGGGTTGGAGATACGCAGTATTTT. Encoded protein: CASSPPTSGRVGDTQYF.

This chain's CDR3 is CASSLGQLYEQYF. The CDR3 bases are TGTGCCAGCAGCTTAGGACAGCTCTACGAGCAGTACTTC. The chain links TRBV7-8 to TRBJ2-7; D possibly corresponds to TRBD1 (5 bases). CDR3 size: 13 residues. Germline assignment: CDR1 SGHVS and CDR2 FQNEAQ. Trimming stripped 1 base from V and 3 bases from J, with 7 bases between.

The gene calls are TRBV30 and TRBJ1-1; D unresolved. The V gene lost 1 base and the J gene lost 8 bases, with 5 bases spanning the gap. The CDR3 sequence is 10 residues long. Germline lookup yields CDR1 GTSNPN and CDR2 SVGIG (reference sequence). CDR3 protein: CAWSALEAFF. CDR3 coding DNA: TGTGCCTGGAGTGCCCTCGAAGCTTTCTTT.

V is TRBV5-1 and J is TRBJ2-7; 8 bases line up with TRBD1. Germline V gene data show CDR1 as SGHRS and CDR2 as YFSETQ. After removal of 2 bases from V and 2 bases from J, the junction contained 6 bases not matched to a gene. The CDR3 sequence is 15 residues long. The CDR3 here is CASSFLQGVTYEQYF. The CDR3 DNA reads TGCGCCAGCAGCTTCTTACAGGGGGTAACCTACGAGCAGTACTTC. Looking up the rest from reference TRBV5-1 and TRBJ2-7 gives the full variable domain: KAGVTQTPRYLIKTRGQQVTLSCSPISGHRSVSWYQQTPGQGLQFLFEYFSETQRNKGNFPGRFSGRQFSNSRSEMNVSTLELGDSALYLCASSFLQGVTYEQYFGPGTRLTVT.

The rearrangement links TRBV4-1 to TRBJ2-7; 7 bases are shared with TRBD1. Trimming at V came to 4 bases and at J to 3 bases, leaving 6 bases not matched to a gene. Germline V gives CDR1 MGHRA, CDR2 YSYEKL. The CDR3 consists of 14 residues. The CDR3 DNA sequence: TGCGCCAGCAGCCCGCACCGGGACAGCTACGAGCAGTACTTC. Encoded protein: CASSPHRDSYEQYF.

The chain employs TRBV3-1 (or the pseudogene TRBV3-2) and TRBJ1-4; D is unclear. Germline CDR1 is LGHDT and CDR2 is YNNKEL (reference sequence). V lost 5 bases, J lost 0 bases, and 7 bases lay in between. CDR3 size: 14 residues. CDR3 region: CASSLEATNEKLFF. The CDR3 DNA reads as TGTGCCAGCAGCTTAGAAGCAACTAATGAAAAACTGTTTTTT.

The rearrangement joins TRBV6-2 or TRBV6-3 to TRBJ1-4; D ambiguous. Trimming removed 2 bases at V and 7 bases at J, with 17 bases between. CDR1 is MNHEY and CDR2 is SVGEGT in the germline V gene. The CDR3 sequence is 16 residues long. CDR3 protein: CASSYEGAGGSEKLFF. For the CDR3, the DNA is TGTGCCAGCAGTTACGAGGGTGCTGGAGGGAGTGAAAAACTGTTTTTT.

The J gene is TRBJ2-7, the V gene TRBV2, with 9 bases identical to TRBD1. The CDR3 loop spans 15 amino acids. Germline lookup yields CDR1 SNHLY and CDR2 FYNNEI. J was trimmed by 3 bases and V by 8 bases; bases with no gene match: 11. CDR3 sequence: CASSGWGTGNYEQYF. The DNA of the CDR3 is TGTGCCAGCTCAGGTTGGGGGACAGGGAACTACGAGCAGTACTTC.

V and J are TRBV4-2 and TRBJ2-3, with 7 bases aligning to TRBD2. The CDR3 is 19 amino acids. After removal of 2 bases from V and 0 bases from J, the junction contained 14 bases not matched to a gene. Germline V gives CDR1 LGHNA, CDR2 YNFKEQ. CDR3 nucleotide sequence: TGTGCCAGCAGCCAATCCGGGACTACCTCCGAACGCAGCACAGATACGCAGTATTTT. It codes for CASSQSGTTSERSTDTQYF.

The chain employs TRBV7-8 and TRBJ2-1; TRBD2 aligns across 7 bases. CDR3 length: 18 amino acids. The V gene end was trimmed by 0 bases and the J gene end by 4 bases; junction bases not matched to a gene: 12. The germline V gene has CDR1 SGHVS and CDR2 FQNEAQ. The CDR3: CASSLAGGTVSGYNEQFF. In nucleotides, the CDR3 is TGTGCCAGCAGCTTAGCGGGAGGGACGGTCTCGGGGTACAATGAGCAGTTCTTC.

The chain couples TRBV15 to TRBJ1-1; TRBD1 might be the D (5 bases). Germline CDR1 reads LNHNV; CDR2 reads YYDKDF (reference sequence). The CDR3 contains 12 residues. The V gene lost 5 bases and the J gene lost 4 bases, with 8 bases spanning the gap. The CDR3 loop is CATSGTTTEAFF. CDR3 coding DNA: TGTGCCACCAGCGGGACTACCACTGAAGCTTTCTTT.

The chain carries TRBV18 and TRBJ1-1, with D maybe TRBD1 (6 bases). V lost 5 bases and J 1 base, leaving 8 bases between the germline ends. There are 13 residues in the CDR3. The germline V gene encodes CDR1 KGHSH and CDR2 LQKENI. Here the CDR3 reads CASSKTGNTEAFF. The CDR3 DNA is TGTGCCAGCTCAAAGACAGGGAACACTGAAGCTTTCTTT.

The rearrangement links TRBV2 to TRBJ2-7; TRBD2 is a possible D gene (5 bases). V lost 6 bases, J lost 12 bases, and 18 bases lay in between. CDR3 size: 12 residues. CDR1 and CDR2 from the germline V gene are SNHLY and FYNNEI. The CDR3 protein is CASRGDGGWPYF. CDR3 nucleotides: TGTGCCAGCAGGGGAGACGGAGGATGGCCGTACTTC.

This chain uses TRBV2 with TRBJ1-2; possibly TRBD1 for D (6 bases). The CDR3 length is 11 residues. Trimming removed 6 bases at V and 11 bases at J, with 13 bases between. Germline-derived CDR1 and CDR2 are SNHLY and FYNNEI. The CDR3 loop reads CASRDTGPYTF. The CDR3 coding sequence is TGTGCCAGCAGGGACACAGGGCCATACACCTTC.